The TCR beta chain under discussion was sequenced for a study of CD8 T cells in ankylosing spondylitis. TCRdb re-called the 5' RACE reads with MiXCR, one entry per CDR3 protein. The sample contains about 66,000 distinct CDR3 sequences, 6.2% of which appear only once. A few counts support this clonotype. V was pared by 1 base and J by 11 bases, with 6 bases of the junction left unmatched. Germline V gene sequence: CDR1 MGHRA, CDR2 YSYEKL. This CDR3 spans 14 amino acids. Sequenced material: synovial fluid, either unsorted or a sorted T cell fraction (not recorded which). The chain joins TRBV4-1 to TRBJ1-5, with 9 bases aligning to TRBD1. This TCR came from a male donor with ankylosing spondylitis. The CDR3 region has the DNA TGCGCCAGCAGCCAAGCACAGGGGGCTATGACCCAGCATTTT. Its protein is CASSQAQGAMTQHF.